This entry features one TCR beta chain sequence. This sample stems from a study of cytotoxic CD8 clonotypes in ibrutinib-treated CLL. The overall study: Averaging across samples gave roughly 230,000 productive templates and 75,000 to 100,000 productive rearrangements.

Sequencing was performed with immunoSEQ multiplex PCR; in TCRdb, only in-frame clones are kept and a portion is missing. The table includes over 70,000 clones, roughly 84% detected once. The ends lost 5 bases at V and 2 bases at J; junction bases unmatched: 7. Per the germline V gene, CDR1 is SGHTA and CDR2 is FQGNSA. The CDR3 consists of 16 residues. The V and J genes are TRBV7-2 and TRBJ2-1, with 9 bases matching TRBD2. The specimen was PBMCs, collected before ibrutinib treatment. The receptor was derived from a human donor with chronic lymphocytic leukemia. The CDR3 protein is CASSPRSGSAYNEQFF. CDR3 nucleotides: TGTGCCAGCAGCCCACGTAGCGGGAGTGCCTACAATGAGCAGTTCTTC.